The rows below give T cell receptor beta chains drawn from one sample of a study of T cells in Graves' hyperthyroidism and ophthalmopathy. TCRdb re-called the multiplex PCR reads with MiXCR, one entry per CDR3 protein. The repertoire has 500,000 to 750,000 distinct CDR3 sequences, 46% of them found once; the top ten carry approximately 8.4%. Source material: peripheral blood or thyroid tissue (not recorded which). All receptors come from a woman between 18 and 30 years old with Graves' hyperthyroidism. The CDR3 runs from the conserved cysteine through the conserved F or W. D genes are given only for firm matches. Expanded clones get a size class; other rows say once, few or many, or leave the size out.

V,D,size,J,DNA,CDR3
TRBV19,.,many,TRBJ1-2,TGTGCCAGTAGTATAGACGGGACCGTCTATGGCTACACCTTC,CASSIDGTVYGYTF
TRBV13,TRBD1,many,TRBJ1-2,TGTGCCAGCAGCCCCGGGACAGGGGATTTCGGCTACACCTTC,CASSPGTGDFGYTF
TRBV10-3,TRBD2,.,TRBJ2-7,TGTGCCATCAGTGAGACGGGGACTAGCGGGAGTACCTACGAGCAGTACTTC,CAISETGTSGSTYEQYF
TRBV5-1,TRBD2,.,TRBJ2-5,TGCGCCAGCAGCTTAATGGGACTAGCGGGAAAAGAGACCCAGTACTTC,CASSLMGLAGKETQYF
TRBV19,.,many,TRBJ2-7,TGTGCCAGTACCCCAGATCCAGCCTCCTACGAGCAGTACTTC,CASTPDPASYEQYF
TRBV5-6,TRBD1,many,TRBJ2-2,TGTGCCAGCAGCTTCGGGACAGCGAACACCGGGGAGCTGTTTTTT,CASSFGTANTGELFF
TRBV7-2,TRBD1,.,TRBJ1-1,TGTGCCAGCAGCTGGGACAGGCGGCCTAATGAAGCTTTCTTT,CASSWDRRPNEAFF
TRBV29-1,.,many,TRBJ1-1,TGCAGCGTTGACACCCTGAACACTGAAGCTTTCTTT,CSVDTLNTEAFF
TRBV11-1,TRBD1,.,TRBJ1-1,TGTGCCAGCAGCTTAACGGACAGGGAGGATGCTTTCTTT,CASSLTDREDAFF
TRBV12-3/TRBV12-4,.,.,TRBJ2-7,TGTGCCAGCAGGGACCTCGTGGGCTACGAGCAGTACTTC,CASRDLVGYEQYF
TRBV5-1,.,.,TRBJ2-6,TGCGCCAGCAGCTTGTGGTTTGGGGCCAACGTCCTGACTTTC,CASSLWFGANVLTF
TRBV7-9,.,many,TRBJ2-7,TGTGCCAGCAGCGCCAGGGAGACCTACGAGCAGTACTTC,CASSARETYEQYF
TRBV27,.,few,TRBJ1-5,TGTGCCAGCAGTTTATATCTCCCAAATCAGCCCCAGCATTTT,CASSLYLPNQPQHF
TRBV5-1,TRBD1,many,TRBJ2-5,TGCGCCAGCAGCTTGGTTGGGGACAGGGGAGAGACCCAGTACTTC,CASSLVGDRGETQYF
TRBV7-9,TRBD2,many,TRBJ2-5,TGTGCCAGCAGCTTAGTAGCGGGACTAGACCAAGAGACCCAGTACTTC,CASSLVAGLDQETQYF
TRBV2,.,.,TRBJ1-2,TGTGCCAGCAGCTTGGACGGGGGTGGGAACTACGAGCATGGCTACACCTTC,CASSLDGGGNYEHGYTF
TRBV20-1,TRBD1,.,TRBJ2-2,TGCAGTGCTAGAGATCAGGGACAGGGGTTAAACACCGGGGGGCTGTTTTTT,CSARDQGQGLNTGGLFF
TRBV3-1,.,many,TRBJ2-7,TGTGCCAGCAGCTCCCGCGTCGAGCAGTACTTC,CASSSRVEQYF
TRBV12-3/TRBV12-4,.,.,TRBJ1-1,TGTGCCAGCAGCGACCGGGCCGGCTCTGAAGCTTTCTTT,CASSDRAGSEAFF
TRBV9,.,many,TRBJ1-3,TGTGCCAGCAGCGTCTCAGAAACCTCTGGAAACACCATATATTTT,CASSVSETSGNTIYF
TRBV27,.,many,TRBJ1-1,TGTGCCAGCAGTTCCCGTATGAACACTGAAGCTTTCTTT,CASSSRMNTEAFF
TRBV29-1,.,once,TRBJ1-2,TGCAGCAGTTCAGGGGTTGGCTACACCTTC,CSSSGVGYTF
TRBV11-3,.,.,TRBJ2-1,TGTGCCAGCAGCATCATGTTGGGGGAGCAGTTCTTC,CASSIMLGEQFF
TRBV7-9,.,.,TRBJ2-7,TGTGCCAGCAGCACCCGAGCGGCCTACTACGAGCAGTACTTC,CASSTRAAYYEQYF
TRBV19,.,.,TRBJ2-7,TGTGCCAGTAGTATAACTGGGTCTCCCTACGAGCAGTACTTC,CASSITGSPYEQYF
TRBV20-1,.,many,TRBJ2-5,TGCAGTGCTAGAGCGTTCGGAGTGGGGCATTTTGAGACCCAGTACTTC,CSARAFGVGHFETQYF